The next 7 T cell receptor beta chains were all read from a single sample in a study of T cells in women clearing cervical HPV infection (dated by TCRdb to 2017 to 2018). Library preparation was by the immunoSEQ multiplex PCR assay. TCRdb's version of the immuneACCESS table is confined to in-frame rearrangements and falls short of the full clone set. An unresolved V gene accounts for under half of the shortfall where checked; the remainder is of unknown origin. This sample's table contains tens of thousands of clones. The ten largest account for 17% of the sample. The source material was blood buffy coat. These receptors were taken from a woman between 18 and 69 years old with a cervical HPV16 infection that either progressed to CIN3+ or cleared (not recorded which).

As for this clone: The read comes to an end 3 residues before the CDR3 does, leaving the germline J gene to fill in the end. The gene calls are TRBV10-1 and TRBJ1-5, with D perhaps matching TRBD1 (5 bases). Per the germline V gene, CDR1 is WNHNN and CDR2 is SYGVQD (reference sequence). This CDR3 region has 13 residues. Trimming left V 9 bases short and J 3 bases short, with 12 bases between. The CDR3 is CARGEGINQPQHF. CDR3 DNA (partial): TGCGCCAGAGGGGAGGGGATCAATCAGCCC.

The CDR3 region is CASSLATGGTGELFF. Partial CDR3 DNA: TGCGCCAGCAGCTTGGCCACGGGTGGGACCGGGGAG. The V gene is TRBV5-1, the J gene TRBJ2-2; D unresolved. The CDR3 end lies 3 residues beyond the end of the read and is filled in from the germline J gene. Germline lookup yields CDR1 SGHRS and CDR2 YFSETQ. With 0 bases removed from V and 5 bases from J, the gap between germline ends came to 11 bases. This CDR3 spans 15 amino acids. The entire variable domain, with the rest obtained from reference TRBV5-1 and TRBJ2-2, is as follows: KAGVTQTPRYLIKTRGQQVTLSCSPISGHRSVSWYQQTPGQGLQFLFEYFSETQRNKGNFPGRFSGRQFSNSRSEMNVSTLELGDSALYLCASSLATGGTGELFFGEGSRLTVL.

Note on this clone: The read ends 3 residues before the CDR3 terminus; that terminus is restored from the germline J gene. The genes are TRBV2 and TRBJ2-1, with D hard to call. CDR1 and CDR2 from the germline V gene are SNHLY and FYNNEI. With 10 bases removed from V and 5 bases from J, the gap between germline ends came to 15 bases. The CDR3 runs 13 residues. CDR3 bases read: TGTGCCAACACCCCCCAACCAGACAATGAG. It specifies CANTPQPDNE. The complete CDR3 protein is CANTPQPDNEQFF.

A note on this clone: The read stops 3 residues short of the end of the CDR3; the missing end is completed from the germline J gene. The chain employs TRBV2 and TRBJ1-1; perhaps TRBD1 as D (5 bases). Germline CDR1 and CDR2: SNHLY and FYNNEI. The CDR3 consists of 15 residues. This CDR3 reads CASRDKGASTRVAFF. The sequenced CDR3 bases are TGTGCCAGCAGGGATAAAGGGGCTTCAACGAGAGTA.

Notes on this clone: The CDR3 extends 3 residues past the end of the read, so its final part is completed from the germline J gene. The V and J genes are TRBV2 and TRBJ1-2, with 7 bases that match TRBD1. This CDR3 is built from 16 residues. Germline assignment: CDR1 SNHLY and CDR2 FYNNEI. The sequenced part of the CDR3 DNA is TGTGCCAGCAGCTCACAGGGGAAAGCGGGGGGGCATGAC. Protein product: CASSSQGKAGGHD. The CDR3 in full is CASSSQGKAGGHDYTF.

To note about this clone: Read coverage stops 3 residues before the CDR3 terminus; the germline J gene supplies the remainder. This chain connects TRBV11-1 to TRBJ2-5, with D possibly matching TRBD1 (6 bases). With 2 bases removed from V and 4 bases from J, the gap between germline ends came to 11 bases. The CDR3 length is 14 residues. Germline loops: CDR1 SGHAT, CDR2 FQDESV (reference sequence). CDR3 bases read: TGTGCCAGCAGCTTAAATCAGGGGCCAGAGACC. It is translated as CASSLNQGPET. The whole CDR3 region reads CASSLNQGPETQYF.

In regard to this clone: The read halts 3 residues ahead of the CDR3 end, with the missing end drawn from the germline J gene. The rearrangement joins TRBV7-6 to TRBJ1-2; 10 bases fit TRBD1. CDR1 SGHVS and CDR2 FNYEAQ come from the germline V gene. The V segment lost 1 base and the J segment 4 bases; nucleotides outside the gene matches: 6. CDR3 length: 16 residues. CDR3 protein: CASSLGPGTGVYGYTF. CDR3 bases read: TGTGCCAGCAGCTTAGGCCCCGGGACAGGGGTCTATGGC.